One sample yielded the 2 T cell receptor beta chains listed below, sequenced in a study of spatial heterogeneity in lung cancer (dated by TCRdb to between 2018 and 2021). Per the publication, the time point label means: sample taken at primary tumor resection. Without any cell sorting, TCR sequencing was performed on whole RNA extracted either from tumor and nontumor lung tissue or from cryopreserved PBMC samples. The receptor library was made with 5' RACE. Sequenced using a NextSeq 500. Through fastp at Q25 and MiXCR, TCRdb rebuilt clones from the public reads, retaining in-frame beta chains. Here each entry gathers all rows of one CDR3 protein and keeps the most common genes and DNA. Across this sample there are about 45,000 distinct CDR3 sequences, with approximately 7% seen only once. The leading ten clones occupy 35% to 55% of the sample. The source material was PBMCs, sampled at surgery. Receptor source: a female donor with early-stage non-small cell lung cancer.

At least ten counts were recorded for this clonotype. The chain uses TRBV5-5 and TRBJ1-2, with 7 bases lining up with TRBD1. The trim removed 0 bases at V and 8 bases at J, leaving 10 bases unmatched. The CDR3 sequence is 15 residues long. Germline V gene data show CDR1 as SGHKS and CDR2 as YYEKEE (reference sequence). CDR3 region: CASSLDIRGHGGYTF. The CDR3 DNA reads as TGTGCCAGCAGCTTGGATATTAGGGGGCACGGAGGCTACACCTTC. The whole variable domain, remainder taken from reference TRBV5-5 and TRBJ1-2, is DAGVTQSPTHLIKTRGQQVTLRCSPISGHKSVSWYQQVLGQGPQFIFQYYEKEERGRGNFPDRFSARQFPNYSSELNVNALLLGDSALYLCASSLDIRGHGGYTFGSGTRLTVV.

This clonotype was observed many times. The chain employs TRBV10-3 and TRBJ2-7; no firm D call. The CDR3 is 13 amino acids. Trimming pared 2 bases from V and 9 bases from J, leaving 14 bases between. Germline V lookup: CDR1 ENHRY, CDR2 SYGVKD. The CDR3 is CAISEMEIAVQYF. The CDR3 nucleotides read TGTGCCATCAGTGAGATGGAAATAGCTGTGCAGTACTTC.